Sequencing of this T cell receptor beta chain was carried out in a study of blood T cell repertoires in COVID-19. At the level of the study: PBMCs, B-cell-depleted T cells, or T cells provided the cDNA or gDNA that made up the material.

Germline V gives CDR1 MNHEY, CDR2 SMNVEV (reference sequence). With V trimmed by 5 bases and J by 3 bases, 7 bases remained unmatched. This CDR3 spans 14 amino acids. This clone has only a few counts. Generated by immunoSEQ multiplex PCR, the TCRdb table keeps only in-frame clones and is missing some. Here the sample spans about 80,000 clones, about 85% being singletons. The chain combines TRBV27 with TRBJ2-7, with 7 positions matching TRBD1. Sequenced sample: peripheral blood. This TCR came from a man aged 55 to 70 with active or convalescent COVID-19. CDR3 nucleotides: TGTGCCAGCAGTCGACAGGGATTAGACTACGAGCAGTACTTC. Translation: CASSRQGLDYEQYF.